This T cell receptor beta chain came from a study of cytomegalovirus exposure and HLA in healthy donors. The J segment lost 2 bases and the V segment lost 6 bases, leaving 5 bases of the junction unmatched. The CDR3 is 15 amino acids. Germline loops: CDR1 MNHEY, CDR2 SVGAGI. Regarding this clone: Its target is not known.

Study-wide results and caveats: Reports state that TCR beta sequences accurately predicted most subjects' HLA-A and HLA-B alleles. Indistinguishable V segments such as TRBV6-2 and TRBV6-3 were excluded.

Unrecorded immune exposure was likely among donors, who were nominally healthy when sampled. Primers for the PCR totalled 60 Vbeta and 13 Jbeta. Libraries were prepared by immunoSEQ multiplex PCR; TCRdb keeps only in-frame clonotypes and omits some of them. The sample has about 99,000 clones. The sample comprised PBMCs. This clonotype was obtained from a man aged 35 to 55 in good health and CMV-seronegative. The chain couples TRBV6-5 to TRBJ1-5; 9 positions match TRBD1. CDR3 sequence (DNA): TGTGCCAGCAGACCACAGGGGGCTGGCAATCAGCCCCAGCATTTT. It yields the protein CASRPQGAGNQPQHF.